Given below is one T cell receptor beta chain in context. Assay used: immunoSEQ multiplex PCR; TCRdb lists only in-frame clones, some missing. Of millions of clones listed, 85% to 95% are singletons. The sample comes from a study of shared clonotypes between healthy human individuals. The sequenced material came from naive CD4+ T cells from PBMCs. The subset is: CD45RA+ positively selected. The sequence derives from a man younger than 30 in good health. Some clones in this sample may be carry-over from other donors' samples.

The CDR3: CASSVDRGQETQYF. CDR3 nucleotide sequence: TGTGCCAGTAGTGTCGACAGGGGACAAGAGACCCAGTACTTC. The gene calls are TRBV19 and TRBJ2-5, with TRBD1 matching 8 bases. This CDR3 spans 14 amino acids. Germline loops: CDR1 LNHDA, CDR2 SQIVND (reference sequence). V trimming: 5 bases; J trimming: 2 bases; junction bases outside the gene matches: 4.